Described below is a single T cell receptor beta chain sequence and its context. Its specificity is unknown. The data were taken from a study of shared clonotypes between healthy human individuals. Study outcomes and limitations: Rarefaction analysis demonstrated incomplete sorted-subset sequencing notwithstanding large depth.

CD45RO-negative cells were positively selected for CCR7, leaving out terminally differentiated effector memory CD45RA+ cells. Template for every sorted-subset replicate PCR totaled 200 to 250 ng DNA, around 32,000 T cell genomes. The repertoire was sequenced with immunoSEQ multiplex PCR; TCRdb's copy has only in-frame clones and lacks some. The sample lists over 2 million clones, about 95% seen once, with 0.85% to 1.3% in the top ten. Germline V gives CDR1 MNHEY, CDR2 SVGAGI. V trimming: 2 bases; J trimming: 9 bases; junction bases outside the gene matches: 7. The CDR3 spans 15 residues. Sequencing was performed on naive CD8+ T cells sorted from blood. The receptor was isolated from a man between 18 and 35 years old in good health. J is TRBJ1-6 and V is TRBV6-5; TRBD1 agrees at 7 bases. In DNA, the CDR3 is TGTGCCAGCAGTTACCTGACAGGGAATGTTTCACCCCTCCACTTT. This translates into CASSYLTGNVSPLHF.